This T cell receptor beta chain derives from a study of T cells in Graves' hyperthyroidism and ophthalmopathy. CDR1 is SGHDT, CDR2 YYEEEE, per germline. V was clipped by 2 bases and J by 6 bases, with 14 bases between them. The CDR3 totals 14 residues. This clonotype came up a few times. The TCR beta CDR3 regions underwent amplification using RNA transcripts as the source. HTBI primers were used for first-round RT-PCR of the TCR CDR3. MiXCR was run by TCRdb on the multiplex PCR reads, yielding one entry per CDR3 protein. The data hold about 640,000 distinct CDR3 sequences, with less than 25% observed a single time.

Sequencing was performed on blood. The origin of this receptor is a man aged 25 to 45 with Graves' ophthalmopathy. This rearrangement joins TRBV5-6 to TRBJ2-5; no firm D call. For the CDR3, the DNA is TGTGCCAGCAGCTTACCGGCTAGTTTCCAGACCCAGTACTTC. Amino acids: CASSLPASFQTQYF.